The present TCR beta chain was sequenced within a study of blood T cell repertoires in COVID-19. Overall study context: The United States, Italy and Spain were the sources of the acute and convalescent COVID-19 samples.

Study processing details: Reference gene primers were amplified, and this amplification served to estimate nucleated cell counts. The method was immunoSEQ multiplex PCR; TCRdb's version includes in-frame clones alone and lacks a portion of them. V, J and clone size are those of that table, while D and trimming were read from the DNA. The sample records some 98,000 clones, approximately 80% being singletons. The CDR3 spans 9 residues. Germline V gene data show CDR1 as DFQATT and CDR2 as SNEGSKA (reference sequence). Trimming took off 4 bases at V and 4 bases at J, with 2 bases between the two ends. The chain recombines TRBV20-1 with TRBJ2-7; no firm D call. This clonotype was obtained from a human donor in a cohort sampled during active COVID-19. Sequenced input: peripheral blood. CDR3: CSATYEQYF. DNA of the CDR3: TGCAGTGCTACGTACGAGCAGTACTTC.